Shown below are 24 T cell receptor beta chains from a single sample sequenced in a study of T cell repertoires in cytomegalovirus infection. What these receptors recognize is not known. TCRdb passed the reads through MiXCR, listing each CDR3 protein once. The data contain roughly 920,000 distinct CDR3 sequences, under 40% of them singletons. This specimen consisted of cultured CD8+ T cells from PBMCs, obtained from culture after CMV antigen stimulation. The receptors stem from a human donor in good health (CMV status not recorded). Some clones in this sample may be carry-over from other donors' samples.

Turning to this clonotype: The junction does not match germline at one end; this may be a read error. V and J are TRBV6-1 and TRBJ2-1; 7 nucleotides match TRBD1. The CDR3 has 13 residues. The germline V gene has CDR1 MNHNS and CDR2 SASEGT. The CDR3 DNA follows: TGTGCCAACAGTCTGGGACAGCACAATGAGCAGTTCTTC. It specifies CANSLGQHNEQFF.

The rearrangement links TRBV4-1 to TRBJ1-1; D gene uncertain. V lost 0 bases to trimming and J lost 6 bases, with 11 bases between them. Germline V gene sequence: CDR1 MGHRA, CDR2 YSYEKL. The CDR3 covers 14 residues. The CDR3 nucleotides are TGCGCCAGCAGCCAAGATCCTGCCGGGTCTGAAGCTTTCTTT. Its translation: CASSQDPAGSEAFF.

This clonotype was counted between two and nine times. This rearrangement joins TRBV15 to TRBJ1-2, with D possibly matching TRBD1 (6 bases). CDR1 and CDR2 (germline): LNHNV, YYDKDF (reference sequence). Deletions cut 5 bases from V and 4 bases from J, with 17 bases between. CDR3 length: 15 amino acids. CDR3 nucleotides: TGTGCCACCAGCCCCCGAGCAGGGGCGGGCTATGGCTACACCTTC. Translated, it gives CATSPRAGAGYGYTF. The variable domain in full, completed from reference TRBV15 and TRBJ1-2, reads DAMVIQNPRYQVTQFGKPVTLSCSQTLNHNVMYWYQQKSSQAPKLLFHYYDKDFNNEADTPDNFQSRRPNTSFCFLDIRSPGLGDTAMYLCATSPRAGAGYGYTFGSGTRLTVV.

Many counts were recorded for this clonotype. V gene TRBV6-1 combines with J gene TRBJ2-7; TRBD2 might be the D (6 bases). V lost 1 base and J lost 6, with 16 bases in between. The germline V gene has CDR1 MNHNS and CDR2 SASEGT. This CDR3 is built from 15 residues. The CDR3 loop reads CASSEGGDFVFEQYV. Written as DNA, the CDR3 is TGTGCCAGCAGTGAAGGCGGGGACTTCGTCTTCGAGCAGTACGTC.

This chain joins TRBV4-3 and TRBJ1-2; the D gene is possibly TRBD1 (6 bases). Trimming cost V 0 bases and J 8 bases, with 19 bases left between them. CDR1 is LGHNA and CDR2 is YSLEER in the germline V gene. The CDR3 covers 16 residues. DNA of the CDR3: TGCGCCAGCAGCCAAGATCGGGCAACAGGGAGGGCCGGCTACACCTTC. This encodes CASSQDRATGRAGYTF.

CDR3 residues: CASSFLGPYEQYF. The CDR3 nucleotides read TGTGCCAGCAGTTTTCTGGGGCCCTACGAGCAGTACTTC. The chain couples TRBV12-3 or TRBV12-4 to TRBJ2-7; perhaps TRBD1 as D (5 bases). This CDR3 contains 13 residues. V lost 3 bases to trimming and J lost 2 bases, with 8 bases between them.

This clonotype came up once. The chain has TRBV29-1 and TRBJ2-1, with 8 nucleotides matching TRBD2. CDR3 length: 15 amino acids. J lost 0 bases, V lost 7 bases, and 8 bases had no gene match. Germline assignment: CDR1 SQVTM and CDR2 ANQGSEA. In nucleotides, the CDR3 is TGCAGCGCCAGTAGCGGGGTTAGCTCCTACAATGAGCAGTTCTTC. Residues: CSASSGVSSYNEQFF.

This clonotype appeared a few times. The rearrangement uses TRBV25-1 and TRBJ1-4, with 8 bases identical to TRBD1. The V gene end was trimmed by 3 bases and the J gene end by 7 bases; junction bases not matched to a gene: 10. Germline values: CDR1 MGHDK, CDR2 SYGVNS. This CDR3 contains 16 residues. CDR3 DNA sequence: TGTGCCAGCAGTGAGGGGAGAAGACAGGGGAGTGAAAAACTGTTTTTT. It is translated as CASSEGRRQGSEKLFF. Full variable domain (rest looked up from reference TRBV25-1 and TRBJ1-4): EADIYQTPRYLVIGTGKKITLECSQTMGHDKMYWYQQDPGMELHLIHYSYGVNSTEKGDLSSESTVSRIRTEHFPLTLESARPSHTSQYLCASSEGRRQGSEKLFFGSGTQLSVL.

This clonotype was observed a few times. This chain joins TRBV12-3 or TRBV12-4 and TRBJ1-4, with 8 nucleotides matching TRBD1. CDR3 length: 21 residues. Trimming at V came to 6 bases and at J to 0 bases, leaving 21 bases not matched to a gene. The CDR3 DNA follows: TGTGCCAGCAGCCGTAACCTCGGACAGGGACGACTTTACGCAACTAATGAAAAACTGTTTTTT. Protein product: CASSRNLGQGRLYATNEKLFF.

This clonotype was seen ten or more times. This chain joins TRBV7-2 and TRBJ1-2, with D possibly TRBD1 on 5 matching bases. This CDR3 is 15 amino acids long. Germline V CDR1 and CDR2: SGHTA, FQGNSA. Trimming took off 3 bases at V and 7 bases at J, with 18 bases between the two ends. The CDR3 DNA is TGTGCCAGCAGCTTCCTGGGTTGGGGGGACGGTGGCTACACCTTC. This translates into CASSFLGWGDGGYTF.

The CDR3: CASAGDGTDTQYF. Here the CDR3 DNA reads TGTGCCAGCGCGGGGGACGGGACAGATACGCAGTATTTT. The chain combines TRBV9 with TRBJ2-3, with 7 bases that match TRBD2. CDR1 is SGDLS and CDR2 is YYNGEE in the germline V gene. CDR3 length: 13 residues. The V segment lost 7 bases and the J segment 3 bases; nucleotides outside the gene matches: 5. Using reference TRBV9 and TRBJ2-3 for the parts outside the CDR3, the full variable domain is DSGVTQTPKHLITATGQRVTLRCSPRSGDLSVYWYQQSLDQGLQFLIQYYNGEERAKGNILERFSAQQFPDLHSELNLSSLELGDSALYFCASAGDGTDTQYFGPGTRLTVL.

The CDR3 spells CASSQKLAGGPGELFF. CDR3 coding DNA: TGTGCCAGCAGCCAAAAACTAGCGGGGGGGCCCGGGGAGCTGTTTTTT. The V and J genes are TRBV6-5 and TRBJ2-2; 13 positions match TRBD2. V was clipped by 6 bases and J by 6 bases; unmatched bases: 7. The CDR3 is made up of 16 amino acids. Germline-derived CDR1 and CDR2 are MNHEY and SVGAGI.

This sequence joins TRBV27 and TRBJ2-7, with TRBD1 matching over 8 bases. V lost 5 bases, J lost 4 bases, and 10 bases stayed unmatched. This CDR3 contains 15 residues. Germline V gene data show CDR1 as MNHEY and CDR2 as SMNVEV (reference sequence). The CDR3 here is CASSPRQGLDYEQYV. The CDR3 DNA is TGTGCCAGCAGTCCCCGACAGGGGCTAGATTACGAGCAGTACGTC.

In this sample, this clonotype turned up a few times. The chain combines TRBV6-5 with TRBJ1-1, with D maybe TRBD1 (6 bases). V gave up 1 base and J gave up 4 bases, with 13 bases separating them. There are 15 residues in the CDR3. CDR1 MNHEY and CDR2 SVGAGI come from the germline V gene. CDR3: CASSYLGEGGTEAFF. The CDR3 DNA sequence: TGTGCCAGCAGTTACTTGGGGGAGGGGGGCACTGAAGCTTTCTTT.

In its sample, this clonotype was seen once. The V and J genes are TRBV5-1 and TRBJ2-5, with 7 bases aligning to TRBD1. V was clipped by 5 bases and J by 5 bases; unmatched bases: 6. This CDR3 has 13 residues. Germline V gene lookup returns CDR1 SGHRS and CDR2 YFSETQ. The CDR3 bases are TGCGCCAGCAGAGAGGGGGCCGGGGAGACCCAGTACTTC. This codes for CASREGAGETQYF.

This clonotype has more than one count but fewer than ten. The CDR3: CASSGGANTGELFF. CDR3 nucleotides: TGTGCCAGCAGCGGGGGGGCGAACACCGGGGAGCTGTTTTTT. This sequence joins TRBV13 and TRBJ2-2; 7 bases are a match to TRBD2. Germline CDR1 PRHDT, CDR2 FYEKMQ (reference sequence). The V segment lost 5 bases and the J segment 0 bases; nucleotides outside the gene matches: 0. The CDR3 sequence is 14 residues long.

For this clonotype: Just one base apart from a much larger clone, this may be a read error. The CDR3 spells CASSLGVFVTYNEQFF. DNA for the CDR3: TGTGCCAGCAGTCTGGGTGTCTTCGTCACCTACAATGAGCAGTTCTTC. The V gene is TRBV6-5, the J gene TRBJ2-1; no reliable D call. This CDR3 is built from 16 residues. Trimming left V 5 bases short and J 2 bases short, with 16 bases between. Looked up from germline, CDR1 is MNHEY and CDR2 is SVGAGI.

This chain connects TRBV4-1 to TRBJ2-1; D unclear. V lost 1 base, J lost 9 bases, and 16 bases lay in between. This CDR3 has 15 residues. Germline values: CDR1 MGHRA, CDR2 YSYEKL. CDR3 in amino acids: CASSQGSGTYGEQFF. CDR3 nucleotide sequence: TGCGCCAGCAGCCAAGGGTCAGGAACTTACGGTGAGCAGTTCTTC.

This clonotype has only a few counts. The chain employs TRBV6-2 or TRBV6-3 and TRBJ2-3, with 13 positions matching TRBD2. Germline V lookup: CDR1 MNHEY, CDR2 SVGEGT. The V and J ends lost 0 bases and 2 bases, in that order; junction bases with no gene match: 11. The CDR3 contains 20 residues. CDR3: CASSYSSSGTSGVDTDTQYF. The CDR3 nucleotides read TGTGCCAGCAGTTACTCGAGTTCCGGGACTAGCGGGGTTGACACAGATACGCAGTATTTT.

The genes are TRBV29-1 and TRBJ2-2; D might be TRBD2 (6 bases). Looked up from germline, CDR1 is SQVTM and CDR2 is ANQGSEA. The CDR3 is 15 amino acids. V was trimmed by 1 base and J by 5 bases, leaving 14 bases between them. CDR3 in amino acids: CSVEGWGGATGELFF. In DNA, the CDR3 is TGCAGCGTTGAAGGGTGGGGAGGTGCGACCGGGGAGCTGTTTTTT.

The chain couples TRBV7-8 to TRBJ1-2; D is perhaps TRBD1 (6 bases). CDR3 length: 15 residues. Looked up from germline, CDR1 is SGHVS and CDR2 is FQNEAQ. The ends were cut back, 1 base at V and 6 bases at J, with 15 bases in the middle. The CDR3 DNA follows: TGTGCCAGCAGCTTAGGTCGCAGGGGAATCCATGGCTACACCTTC. Translated, it gives CASSLGRRGIHGYTF.

The V call is TRBV7-6, the J call TRBJ1-1; possibly TRBD1 for D (5 bases). CDR1 is SGHVS and CDR2 is FNYEAQ in the germline V gene. Trimming shortened V by 5 bases and J by 1 base, and 17 bases separated the two germline ends. This CDR3 has 16 amino acids. CDR3 in DNA: TGTGCCAGCAGCCCGATCCCAGGGCCTACGAACACTGAAGCTTTCTTT. This codes for CASSPIPGPTNTEAFF.

As for this clonotype: Possible read error: a much larger clone is one base away. V gene TRBV7-2 combines with J gene TRBJ1-5, with 8 bases lining up with TRBD1. Per the germline V gene, CDR1 is SGHTA and CDR2 is FQGNSA. The junction had 12 bases not matched to a gene; V was cut back by 5 bases and J by 0 bases. CDR3 size: 18 residues. In DNA, the CDR3 is TGTACCAGCAGCCCCGGTGGACAGGGACTTTATAGCAATCAGCCCCAGCATTTT. Translated: CTSSPGGQGLYSNQPQHF.

This clonotype was counted only a few times. The chain has TRBV10-3 and TRBJ2-7; 7 bases fit TRBD2. Germline V gene lookup returns CDR1 ENHRY and CDR2 SYGVKD. CDR3 length: 15 residues. Trimming cost V 2 bases and J 5 bases; bases outside gene matches: 9. This CDR3 is CAISERGGGNDEQYF. The CDR3 DNA is TGTGCCATCAGTGAGAGAGGCGGGGGAAACGACGAGCAGTACTTC.